This T cell receptor beta chain was found in a study of breast tumors, draining lymph nodes, adjacent tissues. On this clonotype: Its matching antigen is unknown. The CDR3 carries no conserved terminal phenylalanine or tryptophan, so it likely arises from a read error.

Overall study findings and caveats: Tumor T cell lymph node origin was a supported hypothesis, not proven. Tumors had less TCR diversity than lymph nodes, more than nontumor tissue. Compared with basal-like, luminal-like tumors shared significantly more repertoire with nontumor tissue. Data fit most tumor T cells coming from lymph node, expanding in tumor.

From the multiplex PCR reads, TCRdb called clonotypes with MiXCR, one entry per CDR3 protein. This sample has 30,000 to 40,000 distinct CDR3 sequences; under 80% occur once, and the top ten carry 15% to 20%. Trimming cost V 4 bases and J 9 bases, with 15 bases left between them. CDR1 is SGHDN and CDR2 is FVKESK in the germline V gene. This CDR3 spans 13 amino acids. The rearrangement joins TRBV14 to TRBJ2-5, with D uncertain. The sample consisted of breast tumor tissue. The TCR was taken from a female donor with breast cancer. Some clones in this sample may be carry-over from other donors' samples. The CDR3 region is CASSRLSPRAQYS. CDR3 sequence (DNA): TGTGCCAGCAGCCGTCTGAGCCCCCGGGCCCAGTACTCC.